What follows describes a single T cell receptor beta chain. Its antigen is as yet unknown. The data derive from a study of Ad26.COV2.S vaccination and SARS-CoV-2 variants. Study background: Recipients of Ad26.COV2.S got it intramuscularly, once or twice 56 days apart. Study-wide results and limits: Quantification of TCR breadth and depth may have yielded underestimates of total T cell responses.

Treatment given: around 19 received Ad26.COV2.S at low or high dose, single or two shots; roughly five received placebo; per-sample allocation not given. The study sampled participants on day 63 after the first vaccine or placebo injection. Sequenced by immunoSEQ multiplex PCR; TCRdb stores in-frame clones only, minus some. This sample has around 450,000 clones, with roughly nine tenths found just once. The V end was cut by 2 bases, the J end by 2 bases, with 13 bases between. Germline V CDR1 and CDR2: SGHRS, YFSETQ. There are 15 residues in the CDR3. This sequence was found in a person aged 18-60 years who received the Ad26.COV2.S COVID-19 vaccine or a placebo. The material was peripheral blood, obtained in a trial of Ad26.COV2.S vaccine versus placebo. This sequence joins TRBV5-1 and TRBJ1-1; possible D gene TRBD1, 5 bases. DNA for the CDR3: TGCGCCAGCAGCTTCAGGGACCGTGGAAACACTGAAGCTTTCTTT. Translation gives CASSFRDRGNTEAFF.